The rows below give T cell receptor beta chains drawn from one sample of a study of T cell repertoires in cytomegalovirus infection. TCRdb re-derived calls from the reads in MiXCR, one entry per CDR3 protein. The sample yields approximately 500,000 distinct CDR3 sequences, 16% seen once. Sequencing was carried out using CD8+ T cells from PBMCs. Receptor source: a human donor in good health (CMV status not recorded). Some clones in this sample may be carry-over from other donors' samples. CDR3s include the opening cysteine and the closing phenylalanine or tryptophan. Each record gives: clone size, V gene, CDR3 length, D gene, J gene, CDR3 DNA, CDR3 protein. D genes are given only for firm matches. Clone size is stated in some rows and not others, as once, few, many or a class when expanded.

few	TRBV28	15	TRBD1	TRBJ2-7	TGTGCCAGCAGCGATCTGACAGGGAGCTCCTACGAGCAGTACTTC	CASSDLTGSSYEQYF
-	TRBV5-6	17	-	TRBJ2-3	TGTGCCAGCAGCACTGTTGACAGGCAGATCGGAACAGATACGCAGTATTTT	CASSTVDRQIGTDTQYF
many	TRBV7-9	13	-	TRBJ2-1	TGTGCCAGCAGCTTAAGCAGGGCCCATGAGCAGTTCTTC	CASSLSRAHEQFF
-	TRBV2	17	-	TRBJ2-4	TGTGCCAGCAGGAGAGGGGCCTTCGAGGCGGCCAAAAACATTCAGTACTTC	CASRRGAFEAAKNIQYF
-	TRBV29-1	14	TRBD2	TRBJ2-3	TGCAGCGCCTCGGTAGCGGGATATACAGATACGCAGTATTTT	CSASVAGYTDTQYF
-	TRBV19	13	-	TRBJ2-3	TGTGCCAGTCTAGCACTTAACACAGATACGCAGTATTTT	CASLALNTDTQYF
many	TRBV12-3/TRBV12-4	13	TRBD1	TRBJ2-5	TGTGCCAGCAGCTTAAGGGGGCGAGAGACCCAGTACTTC	CASSLRGRETQYF
few	TRBV7-6	15	-	TRBJ2-2	TGTGCCAGCAGCTCCCGGGACACCAACACCGGGGAGCTGTTTTTT	CASSSRDTNTGELFF
many	TRBV29-1	15	-	TRBJ1-2	TGCAGCGTTGAAGAGGAGGAAGGTGAAGGCTGTGGCTACACCTTC	CSVEEEEGEGCGYTF
many	TRBV6-1	16	-	TRBJ1-1	TGTGCCAGCAGTCCTAGACAGGTTGGGATGAACACTGAAGCTTTCTTT	CASSPRQVGMNTEAFF
-	TRBV7-2	17	-	TRBJ2-2	TGTGCCAGCAGCTTCCGGTTTTCGAAACTGGACACCGGGGAGCTGTTTTTT	CASSFRFSKLDTGELFF
-	TRBV4-1	17	-	TRBJ2-2	TGTGCCAGCAGCCAAGATAGAGGCGGGGTGAATGACGGGGAGCTGTTTTTT	CASSQDRGGVNDGELFF
many	TRBV7-9	15	-	TRBJ2-2	TGTGCCAGCAGCCCATGGACGGCGAACACCGGGGAGCTGTTTTTT	CASSPWTANTGELFF
-	TRBV5-1	13	-	TRBJ1-2	TGCGCCAGCAGCCTGGACGACAGCTATGGCTACACCTTC	CASSLDDSYGYTF
few	TRBV20-1	13	-	TRBJ1-2	TGCAGTGCCCCGGACAGACCTAACTATGGCTACACCTTC	CSAPDRPNYGYTF
many	TRBV27	17	TRBD2	TRBJ2-5	TGTGCCAGCAGTTTAATTAGGGCTAGCGGGCTACAAGAGACCCAGTACTTC	CASSLIRASGLQETQYF
few	TRBV7-6	16	-	TRBJ1-5	TGTGCCAGCAGCCCAGGCCCGCGATGGGGCAATCAGCCCCAGCATTTT	CASSPGPRWGNQPQHF
-	TRBV28	15	-	TRBJ2-3	TGTGCCAGCACCCTAGGGGAGTCTGCCACAGATACGCAGTATTTT	CASTLGESATDTQYF
-	TRBV2	15	TRBD2	TRBJ2-7	TGTGCCAGCAGTAACCTAGCGGGGCTCTCCTACGAGCAGTACTTC	CASSNLAGLSYEQYF
many	TRBV11-2	15	-	TRBJ2-3	TGTGCCAGCAGCTCTCCCGGCCCACTCACAGATACGCAGTATTTT	CASSSPGPLTDTQYF
-	TRBV20-1	13	-	TRBJ1-1	TGCAGTGCTATCATCCGAGTAGGGACTGAAGCTTTCTTT	CSAIIRVGTEAFF
few	TRBV6-1	15	-	TRBJ2-7	TGTGCCAGCAGTGAAATTGGGGACGACTCCTACGAGCAGTACTTC	CASSEIGDDSYEQYF
-	TRBV29-1	12	-	TRBJ1-2	TGCAGCGTTGAAGATCGGGACGACAGCTACACCTTC	CSVEDRDDSYTF
many	TRBV6-2/TRBV6-3	14	-	TRBJ1-1	TGTGCCAGCGCTGATGGAGGGAAGAACACTGAAGCTTTCTTT	CASADGGKNTEAFF
many	TRBV7-2	14	-	TRBJ2-5	TGTGCCAGCAGCCTAAACTACCGCGGGGAGACCCAGTACTTC	CASSLNYRGETQYF
-	TRBV7-2	17	-	TRBJ2-7	TGTGCCAGCAGCCAAGGACTATCTGGAGTTCAGTCCTACGAGCAGTACTTC	CASSQGLSGVQSYEQYF
few	TRBV25-1	15	TRBD2	TRBJ2-1	TGTGCCAGTGCGGGGAGCGGGGCGTCCTACAATGAGCAGTTCTTC	CASAGSGASYNEQFF
-	TRBV9	14	-	TRBJ2-7	TGTGCCAGCAGCCCCCGCGACAGTACCTACGAGCAGTACTTC	CASSPRDSTYEQYF
-	TRBV4-1	16	-	TRBJ2-2	TGCGCCAGCAGCCAAGGGGAGAGTCCCTCCACCGGGGAGCTGTTTTTT	CASSQGESPSTGELFF
few	TRBV27	16	TRBD1	TRBJ2-3	TGTGCCAGCAGTCAATTCGCAGGGGGCGCGACAGATACGCAGTATTTT	CASSQFAGGATDTQYF
few	TRBV7-4	14	-	TRBJ2-5	TGTGCCAGCAGCGCACAATTCAGGGCCGAGACCCAGTACTTC	CASSAQFRAETQYF
many	TRBV7-3	14	TRBD2	TRBJ2-1	TGTGCCAGCAGCTCTAACCCCCGGGAGGGCCCCACGTTCTTC	CASSSNPREGPTFF
-	TRBV7-6	16	TRBD2	TRBJ2-1	TGTGCCAGGAGCGACCTTAGCGGGGTGCCCTACAATGAGCAGTTCTTC	CARSDLSGVPYNEQFF
many	TRBV4-1	14	-	TRBJ2-7	TGCGCCAGCAGCCAAGAGCAGATCGGGTACGAGCAGTACTTC	CASSQEQIGYEQYF
-	TRBV27	16	-	TRBJ2-3	TGTGCCAGCAGTTTATCCTCCGGGGGACTCGGAGATACGCAGTATTTT	CASSLSSGGLGDTQYF
many	TRBV7-6	22	TRBD2	TRBJ2-1	TGTGCCAGCAGCCGGGGTCCCGGGACTAGCGGGAGGGCCGTCGGGTCCTACAATGAGCAGTTCTTC	CASSRGPGTSGRAVGSYNEQFF
-	TRBV29-1	13	TRBD2	TRBJ2-7	TGCAGCGTTAAGGTAGCGGGAGCCTCCGAGCAGTACTTC	CSVKVAGASEQYF
many	TRBV19	14	-	TRBJ2-1	TGTGCCAGCGACGATCGTAAAACCTACAATGAGCAGTTCTTC	CASDDRKTYNEQFF
many	TRBV24-1	15	-	TRBJ2-1	TGTGCCACCAGTGATGGGGTCATCTCCTACAATGAGCAGTTCTTC	CATSDGVISYNEQFF
few	TRBV19	15	-	TRBJ1-2	TGTGCCAGTAGTATATCGAGGGGAATGGCCTATGGCTACACCTTC	CASSISRGMAYGYTF
-	TRBV27	13	TRBD1	TRBJ1-1	TGTGCCAGCAAGGACAGGGCGAGGACTGAAGCTTTCTTT	CASKDRARTEAFF
many	TRBV15	17	TRBD2	TRBJ2-3	TGTGCCACCAGCAGCTCCGGACTAGCGGGTAGCACAGATACGCAGTATTTT	CATSSSGLAGSTDTQYF
many	TRBV28	14	TRBD1	TRBJ2-7	TGTGCCAGCAGTATATGGACAGGAAACTACGAGCAGTACTTC	CASSIWTGNYEQYF
few	TRBV12-5	14	-	TRBJ2-2	TGTGCTAGTGGAGGACATAAAAGCACCGGGGAGCTGTTTTTT	CASGGHKSTGELFF
many	TRBV27	14	TRBD1	TRBJ1-5	TGTGCCAGCTCTGGACAGGGGGCGGATCAGCCCCAGCATTTT	CASSGQGADQPQHF
many	TRBV7-8	12	-	TRBJ1-2	TGTGCCAGCAGCGGTGGACTGATTGGCTACACCTTC	CASSGGLIGYTF
many	TRBV27	15	TRBD2	TRBJ2-1	TGTGCCAGCAGTTTACTAGCGGGGGGGAAATATGAGCAGTTCTTC	CASSLLAGGKYEQFF
-	TRBV29-1	18	-	TRBJ2-1	TGCAGCGTTGAAGATTCTAGCGAGGCTCCCAGCCCCTACAATGAGCAGTTCTTC	CSVEDSSEAPSPYNEQFF
many	TRBV7-9	13	-	TRBJ1-1	TGTGCCAGCAGCTATACCAAGAACACTGAAGCTTTCTTT	CASSYTKNTEAFF
-	TRBV10-2	15	-	TRBJ1-1	TGCGCCAGCAGTGCTCTCTCAGGGGTTAGGGCTGAAGCTTTCTTT	CASSALSGVRAEAFF
-	TRBV19	14	TRBD1	TRBJ1-2	TGTGCCAGTGCCCCGGGACAGGGGGCGGTTGGCTACACCTTC	CASAPGQGAVGYTF
many	TRBV7-8	18	-	TRBJ2-1	TGTGCCAGCAGCTTGGGGAAAGGGCCTAATTTCCTACAATGTGAGCAGTTCTTC	CASSLGKGPNFLQCEQFF
many	TRBV7-9	14	TRBD1	TRBJ2-1	TGTGCCAGCAGCGTGGACTCAGGGGGCAATGAGCAGTTCTTC	CASSVDSGGNEQFF
-	TRBV24-1	16	TRBD1	TRBJ1-5	TGTGCCACCAGTGAACGGACAGGGTATAGCAATCAGCCCCAGCATTTT	CATSERTGYSNQPQHF
many	TRBV6-1	17	TRBD1	TRBJ2-1	TGTGCCAGCAGTGAACGTGTAGGGGGCGCCCCCCTGGATGAGCAGTTCTTC	CASSERVGGAPLDEQFF
-	TRBV27	15	TRBD1	TRBJ1-5	TGTGCCAGCAGCTTACAGGGGGCTCGCAATCAGCCCCAGCATTTT	CASSLQGARNQPQHF
many	TRBV27	14	TRBD1	TRBJ2-1	TGTGCCAGCAGTACTCAGGGGGCCTACAATGAGCAGTTCTTC	CASSTQGAYNEQFF
many	TRBV7-7	14	-	TRBJ2-2	TGTGCCAGTACCGGAGGGGCCGACACCGGGGAGCTGTTTTTT	CASTGGADTGELFF
-	TRBV28	15	-	TRBJ2-1	TGTGCCAGCAGTTTAATCAGTTACAAGTACAATGAGAAGTTCTTC	CASSLISYKYNEKFF